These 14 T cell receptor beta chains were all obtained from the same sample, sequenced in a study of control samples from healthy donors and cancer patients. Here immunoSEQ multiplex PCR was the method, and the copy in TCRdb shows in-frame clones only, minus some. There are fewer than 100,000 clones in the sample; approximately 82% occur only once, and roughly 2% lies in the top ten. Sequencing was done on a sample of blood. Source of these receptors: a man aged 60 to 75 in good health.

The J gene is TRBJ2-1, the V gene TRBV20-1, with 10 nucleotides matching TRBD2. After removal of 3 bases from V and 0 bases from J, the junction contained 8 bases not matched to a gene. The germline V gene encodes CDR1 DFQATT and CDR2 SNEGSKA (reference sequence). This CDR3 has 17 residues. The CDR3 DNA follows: TGCAGTGCTAGTCCTTGGACTAGCGGAAGCTCCTACAATGAGCAGTTCTTC. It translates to CSASPWTSGSSYNEQFF.

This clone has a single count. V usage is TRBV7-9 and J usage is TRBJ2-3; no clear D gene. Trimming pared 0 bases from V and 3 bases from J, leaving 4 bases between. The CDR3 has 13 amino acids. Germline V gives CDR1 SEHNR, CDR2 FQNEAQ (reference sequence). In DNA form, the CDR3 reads TGTGCCAGCAGCTTAGCTCGGACAGATACGCAGTATTTT. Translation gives CASSLARTDTQYF. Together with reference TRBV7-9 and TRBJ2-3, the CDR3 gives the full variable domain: DTGVSQNPRHKITKRGQNVTFRCDPISEHNRLYWYRQTLGQGPEFLTYFQNEAQLEKSRLLSDRFSAERPKGSFSTLEIQRTEQGDSAMYLCASSLARTDTQYFGPGTRLTVL.

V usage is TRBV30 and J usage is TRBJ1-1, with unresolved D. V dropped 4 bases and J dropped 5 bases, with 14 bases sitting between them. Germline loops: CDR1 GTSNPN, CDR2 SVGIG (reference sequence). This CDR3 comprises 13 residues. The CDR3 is CAWISLLGTEAFF. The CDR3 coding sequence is TGTGCCTGGATTTCCCTCCTGGGGACTGAAGCTTTCTTT.

The CDR3 DNA follows: TGTGCCACCAGCAGTTGGGTTGCGGGGCCTTTTACCGGGGAGCTGTTTTTT. This gives the protein CATSSWVAGPFTGELFF. This chain joins TRBV15 and TRBJ2-2, with a tentative D call TRBD2 (6 bases). CDR3 size: 17 residues. V lost 3 bases to trimming and J lost 5 bases, with 19 bases between them. Germline V lookup: CDR1 LNHNV, CDR2 YYDKDF (reference sequence).

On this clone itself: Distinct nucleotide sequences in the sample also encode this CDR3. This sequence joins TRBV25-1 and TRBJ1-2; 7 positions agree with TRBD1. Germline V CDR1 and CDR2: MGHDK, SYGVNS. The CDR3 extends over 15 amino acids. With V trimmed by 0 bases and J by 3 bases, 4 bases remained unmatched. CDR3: CASSEYRQGDYGYTF. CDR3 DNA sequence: TGTGCCAGCAGTGAATATCGGCAGGGGGACTATGGCTACACCTTC.

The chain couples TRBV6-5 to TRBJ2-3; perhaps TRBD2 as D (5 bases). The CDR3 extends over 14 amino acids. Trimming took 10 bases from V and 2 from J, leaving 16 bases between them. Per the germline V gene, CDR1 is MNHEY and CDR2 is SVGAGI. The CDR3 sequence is CATQKLVSTDTQYF. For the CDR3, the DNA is TGTGCCACCCAAAAACTAGTTTCCACAGATACGCAGTATTTT.

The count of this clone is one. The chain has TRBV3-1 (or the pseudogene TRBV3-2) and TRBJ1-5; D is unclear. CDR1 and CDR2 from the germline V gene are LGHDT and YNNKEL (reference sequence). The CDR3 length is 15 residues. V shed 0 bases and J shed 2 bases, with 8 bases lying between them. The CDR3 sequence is CASSQDVSGNQPQHF. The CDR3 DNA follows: TGTGCCAGCAGCCAAGATGTATCTGGCAATCAGCCCCAGCATTTT.

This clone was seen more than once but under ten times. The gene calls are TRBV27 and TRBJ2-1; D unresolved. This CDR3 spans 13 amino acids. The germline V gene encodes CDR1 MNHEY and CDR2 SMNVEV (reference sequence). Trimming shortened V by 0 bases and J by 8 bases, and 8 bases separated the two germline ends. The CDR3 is CASSLSSVHEQFF. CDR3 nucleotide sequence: TGTGCCAGCAGTTTATCCAGCGTCCATGAGCAGTTCTTC.

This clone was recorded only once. The CDR3 loop is CASSQAVGVRDTQYF. In nucleotides, the CDR3 is TGCGCCAGCAGCCAAGCTGTGGGAGTCAGGGATACGCAGTATTTT. V and J are TRBV4-1 and TRBJ2-3; TRBD2 is a possible D gene (5 bases). Germline lookup yields CDR1 MGHRA and CDR2 YSYEKL. V lost 1 base and J 6 bases, leaving 14 bases between the germline ends. The CDR3 is made up of 15 amino acids.

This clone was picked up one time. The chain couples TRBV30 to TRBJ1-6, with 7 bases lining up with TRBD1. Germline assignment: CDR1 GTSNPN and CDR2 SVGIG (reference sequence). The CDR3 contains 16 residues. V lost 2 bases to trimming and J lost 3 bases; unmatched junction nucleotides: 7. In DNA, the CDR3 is TGTGCCTGGAGTCGCGAGGGGGCCAGCTATAATTCACCCCTCCACTTT. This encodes CAWSREGASYNSPLHF.

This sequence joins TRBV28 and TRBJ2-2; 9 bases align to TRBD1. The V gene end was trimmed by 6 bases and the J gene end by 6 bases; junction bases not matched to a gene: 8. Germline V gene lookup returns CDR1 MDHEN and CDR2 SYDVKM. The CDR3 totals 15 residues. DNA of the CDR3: TGTGCCAGCAGATCACCGGGACAGGGAGCCGGGGAGCTGTTTTTT. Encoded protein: CASRSPGQGAGELFF.

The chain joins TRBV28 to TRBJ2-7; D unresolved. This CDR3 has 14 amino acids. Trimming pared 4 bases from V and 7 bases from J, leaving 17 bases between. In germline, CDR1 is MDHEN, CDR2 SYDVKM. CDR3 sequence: CASSSIGPSPEQYF. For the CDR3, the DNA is TGTGCCAGCAGTTCGATCGGCCCGAGTCCGGAGCAGTACTTC.

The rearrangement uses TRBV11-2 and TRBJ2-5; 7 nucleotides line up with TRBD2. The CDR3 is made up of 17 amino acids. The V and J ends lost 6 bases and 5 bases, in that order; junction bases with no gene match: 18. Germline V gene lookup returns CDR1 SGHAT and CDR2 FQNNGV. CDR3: CASRRIPSGTSVETQYF. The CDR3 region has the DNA TGTGCCAGCAGACGAATCCCGAGCGGGACCAGTGTGGAGACCCAGTACTTC.

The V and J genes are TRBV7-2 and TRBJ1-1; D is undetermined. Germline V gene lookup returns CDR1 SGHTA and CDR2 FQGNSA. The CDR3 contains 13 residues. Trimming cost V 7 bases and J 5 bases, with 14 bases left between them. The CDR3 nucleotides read TGTGCCAGCACTCCCGCCCGGGTAACTGAAGCTTTCTTT. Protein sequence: CASTPARVTEAFF.